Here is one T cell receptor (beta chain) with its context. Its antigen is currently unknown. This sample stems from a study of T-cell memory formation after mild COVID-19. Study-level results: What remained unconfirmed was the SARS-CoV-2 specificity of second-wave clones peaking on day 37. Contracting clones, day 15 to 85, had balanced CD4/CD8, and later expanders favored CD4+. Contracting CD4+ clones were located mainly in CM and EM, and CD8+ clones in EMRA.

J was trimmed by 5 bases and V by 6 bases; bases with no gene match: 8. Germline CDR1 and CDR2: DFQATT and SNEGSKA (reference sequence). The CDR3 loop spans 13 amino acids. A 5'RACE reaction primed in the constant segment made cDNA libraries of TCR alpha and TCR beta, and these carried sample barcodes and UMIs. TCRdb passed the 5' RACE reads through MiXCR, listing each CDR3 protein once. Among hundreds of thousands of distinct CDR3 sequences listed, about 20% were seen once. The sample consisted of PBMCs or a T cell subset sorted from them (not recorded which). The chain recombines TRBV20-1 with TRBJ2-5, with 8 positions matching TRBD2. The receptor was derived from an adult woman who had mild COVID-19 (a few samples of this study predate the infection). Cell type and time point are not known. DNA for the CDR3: TGCAGTGCCCGAGGACTAGCTGTCGAGACCCAGTACTTC. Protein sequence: CSARGLAVETQYF.